This T cell receptor (beta chain) was retrieved from a study of T cells after yellow fever vaccination (dated by TCRdb to 2018 to 2020). Regarding the research as a whole: Libraries from fractions with low cell numbers were prepared with the SMART-Seq v4 Ultra Low Input RNA kit. Two healthy male donors made up the cohort, one aged 18 to 29 years and the other aged 30 to 39 years. To track T-cell clones before and after primary and booster YFV17D yellow fever vaccination, bulk TCR alpha and beta repertoires were sequenced longitudinally. Blood samples were taken at several timepoints before and after primary and secondary immunization, and bulk PBMC replicates and cell subsets were isolated.

CDR3 length: 15 amino acids, cysteine to phenylalanine. The kept DNA is CDR3 alone, 45 bases in frame from the first base. From the germline V gene (reference sequence), CDR1 is SSHAT and CDR2 is FNYEAQ. Sample treatment or condition, as interpreted from the label and publication: live attenuated yellow fever vaccine strain. At each blood-draw timepoint, two biological replicates of bulk PBMCs were collected. PBMCs were isolated from peripheral blood using a standard Ficoll-Paque protocol. TriZol was used to extract RNA from bulk PBMCs, from CD4 and CD8 fractions, and from dextramer-positive and dextramer-negative fractions. This clonotype was observed once. What this receptor recognizes is not known. At one end the junction does not follow the germline gene, possibly because of a read error. What the work shows at the level of the full study, not this receptor alone: FACS-sorted repertoires could contain abundant contaminating clonotypes from the bulk population, so computational filtering was required. Most clones expanded after primary vaccination were re-detected after the booster (around 96% of CD4 and approximately 88% of CD8), suggesting broad memory maintenance. Because the study included only two donors, the extent to which the findings can be generalized is limited. The secondary T-cell response was weaker than the primary response but faster, peaking on day 5 instead of day 15. A small fraction of clonotypes showed up in both the CD4 and CD8 compartments, probably as a result of convergent recombination.

Sequencing was performed on an Illumina NovaSeq 6000. TCR cDNA was synthesized by 5'RACE template switching, which introduced a universal primer site and unique molecular identifiers. Priming for cDNA synthesis came from both the TCR alpha and TCR beta constant segments. Library amplification involved two PCR steps, and the second step added sample barcodes and sequencing adapters. Libraries were sequenced on Illumina HiSeq 2500 (2x100 bp) or NovaSeq (2x150 bp). The published analysis was carried out like this. MIGEC handled demultiplexing of reads and collapsing into UMI consensus sequences, while MiXCR performed V(D)J alignment. Vaccine-responding clonotypes were identified with edgeR using replicate PBMC samples, with FDR below 0.01 and a log2 fold change above 5 up to day 15 being required. Bulk clonotypes were assigned CD4 or CD8 identity according to which sequenced CD4 or CD8 repertoire held them at higher abundance. TCRdb applied fastp at Q25 and MiXCR to the public reads, then kept only in-frame beta chains. When rows share a CDR3 protein, they turn into one entry using the most common DNA and genes. These V and J calls are TCRdb output, not the study's own analysis. In all, the sample holds 400,000 or so distinct CDR3 sequences, and over 15% of those were seen once. About a sixth of the sample is held by the ten biggest clonotypes.

Sequenced material: PBMCs, taken before the yellow fever booster vaccination. The sequence came from a man younger than 35 who received the YFV17D yellow fever vaccine. Rearrangement joined TRBV7-7 to TRBJ1-1, and 7 bases in between align with TRBD1. CDR3 protein: CASSPVTGVSTEAFF. The DNA reads TGTGCTAGCAGCCCCGTAACAGGGGTGAGCACTGAAGCTTTCTTT.